The source of this T cell receptor (beta chain) is a study of blood T cell repertoires in COVID-19. Whole-study context: The United States, Italy and Spain provided the acute and convalescent COVID-19 samples. From T cells, B-cell-depleted T cells, or PBMCs came the material, which was cDNA or gDNA.

This clone was counted a few times. How the authors handled the data: The authors estimated nucleated cell counts from reference gene primer amplification. TCRdb's copy holds only in-frame clones and misses some; the assay was immunoSEQ multiplex PCR. The D gene and trimming were derived from the DNA, and the V and J assignments and clone size from that table. This sample has around 130,000 clones, with roughly three quarters found just once. Germline CDR1 is SNHLY and CDR2 is FYNNEI. V lost 2 bases and J lost 3, with 20 bases in between. CDR3 length: 17 residues. The chain employs TRBV2 and TRBJ2-7, with a tentative D call TRBD2 (5 bases). The TCR originated in a human donor in a cohort sampled during active COVID-19. Sequenced input: peripheral blood. CDR3 amino acids: CASSEFRSPGVSYEQYF. In DNA, the CDR3 is TGTGCCAGCAGTGAATTTCGTAGCCCCGGGGTTAGCTACGAGCAGTACTTC.